The 16 T cell receptor beta chains reported below all come from one sample, sequenced in a study of blood T cell repertoires in COVID-19. TCRdb's copy holds only in-frame clones and misses some; the assay was immunoSEQ multiplex PCR. The profile shows some 300,000 clones, roughly 91% of them singletons. Sequencing was performed on PBMCs or T cells enriched from blood (not recorded which). The receptors were sampled from a woman aged 55-69 years in a cohort exposed to, infected with or recovered from COVID-19 (not recorded which).

The gene calls are TRBV28 and TRBJ1-4; tentative D call: TRBD1 (5 bases). This CDR3 is built from 16 residues. Per germline, CDR1 MDHEN and CDR2 SYDVKM. Trimming stripped 1 base from V and 2 bases from J, with 11 bases between. The CDR3 DNA follows: TGTGCCAGCAGTTTATCAGGGTATGGGACTAATGAAAAACTGTTTTTT. Translating gives CASSLSGYGTNEKLFF.

The genes are TRBV28 and TRBJ2-7, with 8 bases that match TRBD1. Germline V lookup: CDR1 MDHEN, CDR2 SYDVKM. The CDR3 is 13 residues long. V lost 4 bases and J lost 3; bases outside the gene matches: 2. In nucleotides, the CDR3 is TGTGCCAGCAGTTCCAGGGGGCACTACGAGCAGTACTTC. Its protein product is CASSSRGHYEQYF.

The chain uses TRBV2 and TRBJ2-6; tentatively, D is TRBD1 (5 bases). The ends were cut back, 3 bases at V and 4 bases at J, with 19 bases in the middle. Germline CDR1 SNHLY, CDR2 FYNNEI. This CDR3 region has 18 residues. Here the CDR3 reads CASSDWGRSAWGANVLTF. CDR3 coding DNA: TGTGCCAGCAGTGATTGGGGCAGGAGTGCTTGGGGGGCCAACGTCCTGACTTTC.

The genes are TRBV5-1 and TRBJ2-7; 11 nucleotides match TRBD2. V was pared by 5 bases and J by 4 bases, with 2 bases of the junction left unmatched. Germline CDR1 is SGHRS and CDR2 is YFSETQ. The CDR3 has 13 amino acids. The CDR3 loop reads CASRSSGRYEQYF. The CDR3 DNA sequence: TGCGCCAGCAGGTCTAGCGGGAGGTACGAGCAGTACTTC.

This clone was detected only once. The J gene is TRBJ2-1, the V gene TRBV9; 10 bases are shared with TRBD2. This CDR3 is built from 15 residues. The J segment lost 6 bases and the V segment lost 2 bases, leaving 5 bases of the junction unmatched. From germline, CDR1 is SGDLS and CDR2 YYNGEE. The CDR3 sequence: CASSVTSGTSNEQFF. The CDR3 coding sequence is TGTGCCAGCAGCGTCACTAGCGGGACTTCCAATGAGCAGTTCTTC. Looking up the rest from reference TRBV9 and TRBJ2-1 gives the full variable domain: DSGVTQTPKHLITATGQRVTLRCSPRSGDLSVYWYQQSLDQGLQFLIQYYNGEERAKGNILERFSAQQFPDLHSELNLSSLELGDSALYFCASSVTSGTSNEQFFGPGTRLTVL.

The V and J genes are TRBV9 and TRBJ2-1; D is possibly TRBD2 (6 bases). Trimming shortened V by 3 bases and J by 6 bases, and 19 bases separated the two germline ends. This CDR3 has 16 amino acids. Germline V gene sequence: CDR1 SGDLS, CDR2 YYNGEE. CDR3 in DNA: TGTGCCAGCAGCGGACGACGCGAGCGGGCTGTCAATGAGCAGTTCTTC. Translation: CASSGRRERAVNEQFF.

This rearrangement joins TRBV6-5 to TRBJ1-5; TRBD1 might be the D (6 bases). The CDR3 totals 14 residues. Germline V gene data show CDR1 as MNHEY and CDR2 as SVGAGI. The V and J ends lost 4 bases and 2 bases respectively, with 9 bases between them. The CDR3 region has the DNA TGTGCCAGCAGTTCAGCAGGGGGCAATCAGCCCCAGCATTTT. Encoded protein: CASSSAGGNQPQHF.

The chain's CDR3 is CASSPLFLAGGPYEQYF. CDR3 in DNA: TGTGCCAGCAGCCCCCTGTTCCTAGCGGGAGGGCCCTACGAGCAGTACTTC. This rearrangement joins TRBV7-6 to TRBJ2-7, with TRBD2 matching 12 bases. The CDR3 spans 17 residues. The V segment lost 5 bases and the J segment 2 bases; nucleotides outside the gene matches: 10. From germline, CDR1 is SGHVS and CDR2 FNYEAQ.

This chain links TRBV6-5 with TRBJ2-7; 13 bases line up with TRBD2. V trimming: 6 bases; J trimming: 7 bases; junction bases outside the gene matches: 9. Germline-derived CDR1 and CDR2 are MNHEY and SVGAGI. The CDR3 loop spans 15 amino acids. The CDR3 loop is CASSPWTSGRYEQYF. The CDR3 coding sequence is TGTGCCAGCAGCCCCTGGACTAGCGGGAGATATGAGCAGTACTTC.

The chain combines TRBV3-1 (or the pseudogene TRBV3-2) with TRBJ2-1, with unresolved D. Trimming left V 8 bases short and J 3 bases short, with 14 bases between. Germline CDR1 is LGHDT and CDR2 is YNNKEL (reference sequence). The CDR3 is 14 residues long. This CDR3 is CASAVVPSYNEQFF. The CDR3 DNA is TGTGCCAGCGCAGTAGTACCTAGCTACAATGAGCAGTTCTTC.

The chain uses TRBV7-8 and TRBJ2-7; the match to TRBD2 covers 7 bases. Germline CDR1 and CDR2: SGHVS and FQNEAQ. Trimming cost V 5 bases and J 6 bases; bases outside gene matches: 22. The CDR3 covers 18 residues. The CDR3 DNA is TGTGCCAGCAGCGTCGACCCGTCCCTGGGCGGGAGCGATGGCGAGCAGTACTTC. This encodes CASSVDPSLGGSDGEQYF.

The rearrangement links TRBV7-2 to TRBJ1-1, with D possibly being TRBD1 (5 bases). The germline V and J ends were trimmed by 0 bases and 5 bases, with 16 bases remaining between them. CDR1 SGHTA and CDR2 FQGNSA come from the germline V gene. The CDR3 consists of 16 residues. CDR3 sequence: CASSLAGQGIGTEAFF. In nucleotides, the CDR3 is TGTGCCAGCAGCTTAGCGGGTCAGGGAATCGGAACTGAAGCTTTCTTT.

Regarding this clone: Mismatch with germline at one junction end may stem from a read error. This chain uses TRBV27 with TRBJ2-3; 9 bases match TRBD2. From germline, CDR1 is MNHEY and CDR2 SMNVEV (reference sequence). This CDR3 spans 14 amino acids. Here the CDR3 reads CASRLAGSTNTQYF. As DNA, the CDR3 is TGTGCCAGCAGGCTAGCGGGATCCACAAATACGCAGTATTTT.

Only one count was recorded for this clone. The V gene is TRBV5-8, the J gene TRBJ1-1; weak D call: TRBD1 (5 bases). The CDR3 runs to 13 residues. The germline V gene has CDR1 SGHTS and CDR2 YDEGEE. Trimming removed 4 bases at V and 0 bases at J, with 7 bases between. CDR3 sequence: CASSATVNTEAFF. The CDR3 DNA follows: TGTGCCAGCAGCGCGACAGTGAACACTGAAGCTTTCTTT.

The J gene is TRBJ1-4, the V gene TRBV5-1; D is possibly TRBD1 (6 bases). V was pared by 3 bases and J by 2 bases, with 11 bases between. The length of the CDR3 is 15 residues. CDR1 and CDR2 (germline): SGHRS, YFSETQ. CDR3 amino acids: CASSSQGFTNEKLFF. For the CDR3, the DNA is TGCGCCAGCAGCTCTCAGGGGTTCACTAATGAAAAACTGTTTTTT. Filled out from reference TRBV5-1 and TRBJ1-4, the complete variable domain reads KAGVTQTPRYLIKTRGQQVTLSCSPISGHRSVSWYQQTPGQGLQFLFEYFSETQRNKGNFPGRFSGRQFSNSRSEMNVSTLELGDSALYLCASSSQGFTNEKLFFGSGTQLSVL.

The chain is built from TRBV3-1 (or the pseudogene TRBV3-2) and TRBJ1-4, with 7 nucleotides matching TRBD1. The trim removed 1 base at V and 0 bases at J, leaving 5 bases unmatched. There are 17 residues in the CDR3. CDR1 and CDR2 (germline): LGHDT, YNNKEL (reference sequence). The CDR3 spells CASSQAGGTATNEKLFF. The CDR3 DNA reads TGTGCCAGCAGCCAAGCAGGGGGAACTGCAACTAATGAAAAACTGTTTTTT.